This record looks at one T cell receptor beta chain sequence and its context. Antigen unknown. This specimen comes from a study of CD8 T cells in ankylosing spondylitis. Study-wide points: What appeared characteristic of ankylosing spondylitis blood was a TCR beta motif of eight or nine highly homologous variants. Disease-linked clones were reportedly significantly enriched in matched ankylosing spondylitis synovial fluid. There were earlier reports of some motif variants in reactive arthritis synovial fluid and blood.

As the method for making TCR beta libraries, quantitative 5'-RACE with molecular barcodes was used. TCRdb re-derived calls from the 5' RACE reads in MiXCR, one entry per CDR3 protein. The repertoire holds hundreds of thousands of distinct CDR3 sequences, roughly 26% seen once, with around 6.3% in the top ten. Sample: blood, either unsorted or a sorted T cell fraction (not recorded which). The TCR comes from a male donor with ankylosing spondylitis or in good health (not recorded which).

CDR3 sequence reads: CSARGAGGPYEQYF. DNA for the CDR3: TGCAGTGCTAGAGGAGCGGGAGGTCCCTACGAGCAGTACTTC. The V call is TRBV20-1, the J call TRBJ2-7; 9 bases agree with TRBD2. Germline CDR1 DFQATT, CDR2 SNEGSKA (reference sequence). The length of the CDR3 is 14 residues. J lost 2 bases, V lost 1 base, and 3 bases had no gene match.